This entry is about one T cell receptor beta chain. The data belong to a study of blood T cell repertoires in COVID-19. The method was immunoSEQ multiplex PCR; TCRdb's version includes in-frame clones alone and lacks a portion of them. The repertoire holds around 180,000 clones, with around 89% as singletons. This clonotype was obtained from a woman between 25 and 40 years old with acute or convalescent COVID-19. The sample consisted of peripheral blood.

Written as DNA, the CDR3 is TGCGCCAGCAGCTCCCAGGGACAGGCTAATGAAAAACTGTTTTTT. Amino acids: CASSSQGQANEKLFF. This chain links TRBV5-1 with TRBJ1-4, with TRBD1 matching 8 bases. The CDR3 sequence is 15 residues long. Germline V lookup: CDR1 SGHRS, CDR2 YFSETQ. Trimming cost V 3 bases and J 3 bases; bases outside gene matches: 4.